One and the same sample provided the 22 T cell receptor beta chains below, sequenced in a study of graft-versus-host responses after intestinal transplantation. These receptors lack a known antigen. This table comes from immunoSEQ multiplex PCR, and its TCRdb copy is limited to in-frame clones, with some not included. The repertoire holds approximately 77,000 clones, with roughly 91% as singletons. The sample consisted of unstimulated CD4+ T cells sorted from spleen or lymph node cells, taken before intestinal transplant. The receptor source for this set is a human donor who received an intestinal transplant.

The rearrangement links TRBV5-1 to TRBJ2-5, with 11 bases matching TRBD1. Losses at the gene ends were 2 bases for V and 7 bases for J; bases not matched to a gene: 10. Germline V lookup: CDR1 SGHRS, CDR2 YFSETQ. The CDR3 has 16 amino acids. The CDR3 region has the DNA TGCGCCAGCAGCTTAGGACAGGGGGCAGACGGGGGGACCCAGTACTTC. Translation gives CASSLGQGADGGTQYF.

The chain recombines TRBV5-1 with TRBJ2-3; TRBD2 agrees at 9 bases. J gave up 1 base and V 1 base, and 10 bases lay outside the gene matches. The V gene's germline CDR1 is SGHRS and CDR2 YFSETQ. The CDR3 is 18 amino acids. The CDR3 region is CASSLRGGGALRTDTQYF. Here the CDR3 DNA reads TGCGCCAGCAGCTTGAGGGGCGGGGGGGCCCTTCGCACAGATACGCAGTATTTT.

This sequence joins TRBV30 and TRBJ2-3, with a weak D call TRBD2 (5 bases). Germline lookup yields CDR1 GTSNPN and CDR2 SVGIG (reference sequence). This CDR3 comprises 11 residues. Trimming removed 4 bases at V and 9 bases at J, with 11 bases between. CDR3 amino acids: CAWNLRETQYF. In DNA, the CDR3 is TGTGCCTGGAACCTAAGGGAGACGCAGTATTTT.

The CDR3 nucleotides read TGTGCCAGCAGCGGGACTTATCTAGAGGAGCAGTACTTC. Encoded protein: CASSGTYLEEQYF. This rearrangement joins TRBV5-6 to TRBJ2-7; D might be TRBD2 (6 bases). This CDR3 is 13 amino acids long. V was shortened by 4 bases and J by 7 bases, with 15 bases between the two germline ends. CDR1 is SGHDT and CDR2 is YYEEEE in the germline V gene.

The genes are TRBV28 and TRBJ2-5; 9 bases are a match to TRBD1. The V gene end was trimmed by 6 bases and the J gene end by 5 bases; junction bases not matched to a gene: 16. Germline V lookup: CDR1 MDHEN, CDR2 SYDVKM. The CDR3 consists of 17 residues. The CDR3 DNA reads TGTGCCAGCAGCCCCTCCCCGGGACAGGGTTTACCGGAGACCCAGTACTTC. It specifies CASSPSPGQGLPETQYF. Looking up the rest from reference TRBV28 and TRBJ2-5 gives the full variable domain: DVKVTQSSRYLVKRTGEKVFLECVQDMDHENMFWYRQDPGLGLRLIYFSYDVKMKEKGDIPEGYSVSREKKERFSLILESASTNQTSMYLCASSPSPGQGLPETQYFGPGTRLLVL.

The rearrangement links TRBV11-2 to TRBJ1-3; perhaps TRBD1 as D (5 bases). From germline, CDR1 is SGHAT and CDR2 FQNNGV. The CDR3 sequence is 16 residues long. V lost 4 bases and J lost 3, with 16 bases in between. The DNA of the CDR3 is TGTGCCAGCAGCTCGGGGGACCCCTCTGTTGGAAACACCATATATTTT. Protein sequence: CASSSGDPSVGNTIYF. Supplemented by reference TRBV11-2 and TRBJ1-3, the full variable domain reads EAGVAQSPRYKIIEKRQSVAFWCNPISGHATLYWYQQILGQGPKLLIQFQNNGVVDDSQLPKDRFSAERLKGVDSTLKIQPAKLEDSAVYLCASSSGDPSVGNTIYFGEGSWLTVV.

This chain links TRBV28 with TRBJ1-1; D may be TRBD1 (5 bases). The V and J ends lost 3 bases and 5 bases respectively, with 10 bases between them. Germline V lookup: CDR1 MDHEN, CDR2 SYDVKM. The CDR3 is 13 residues long. This CDR3 is CASSFSGWTEAFF. CDR3 DNA: TGTGCCAGCAGTTTCTCAGGGTGGACTGAAGCTTTCTTT.

The V gene is TRBV6-1, the J gene TRBJ2-3; no reliable D call. This CDR3 is 15 amino acids long. The V and J ends lost 5 bases and 0 bases respectively, with 12 bases between them. The germline gives CDR1 MNHNS, CDR2 SASEGT. The CDR3 sequence is CASSPRTTSTDTQYF. DNA of the CDR3: TGTGCCAGCAGTCCTAGAACGACTAGCACAGATACGCAGTATTTT.

The CDR3 here is CASSEGQGRYEQYF. CDR3 nucleotides: TGTGCCAGCAGCGAAGGACAGGGGCGGTACGAGCAGTACTTC. The rearrangement joins TRBV5-4 to TRBJ2-7; 9 nucleotides match TRBD1. J gave up 4 bases and V 4 bases, and 6 bases lay outside the gene matches. This CDR3 spans 14 amino acids. Germline-derived CDR1 and CDR2 are SGHNT and YYREEE (reference sequence). The whole variable domain, filled in from reference TRBV5-4 and TRBJ2-7, reads ETGVTQSPTHLIKTRGQQVTLRCSSQSGHNTVSWYQQALGQGPQFIFQYYREEENGRGNFPPRFSGLQFPNYSSELNVNALELDDSALYLCASSEGQGRYEQYFGPGTRLTVT.

The chain has TRBV5-6 and TRBJ2-2; 11 nucleotides agree with TRBD2. The CDR3 is 15 amino acids. Trimming took 4 bases from V and 4 from J; bases not matched to a gene: 3. Germline CDR1 SGHDT, CDR2 YYEEEE. The chain's CDR3 is CASSLAGGTTGELFF. The CDR3 DNA is TGTGCCAGCAGCCTAGCGGGGGGCACCACCGGGGAGCTGTTTTTT.

This clone was seen once. The J gene is TRBJ2-3, the V gene TRBV9; 8 nucleotides align to TRBD2. V dropped 2 bases and J dropped 5; count of bases not matched to a gene: 4. This CDR3 is built from 14 residues. Germline CDR1 is SGDLS and CDR2 is YYNGEE. The CDR3 DNA reads as TGTGCCAGCAGCGTGAGCGGGGGCCTAGATACGCAGTATTTT. Encoded protein: CASSVSGGLDTQYF.

The chain links TRBV2 to TRBJ2-7, with 9 bases matching TRBD1. CDR1 SNHLY and CDR2 FYNNEI come from the germline V gene. V shed 8 bases and J 2 bases; nucleotides not matched to a gene: 7. The CDR3 sequence is 14 residues long. CDR3 in DNA: TGTGCCAGCGCCACGGGGACAGGGACCTACGAGCAGTACTTC. Translating it yields CASATGTGTYEQYF.

CDR3 in DNA: TGTGCCAGCAGTACGGACAGGTCCTACGAGCAGTACTTC. Residues: CASSTDRSYEQYF. The chain carries TRBV27 and TRBJ2-5, with 7 bases fitting TRBD1. The DNA matches TRBJ2-7 better at its end, which makes the J call doubtful. Germline CDR1 reads MNHEY; CDR2 reads SMNVEV (reference sequence). The CDR3 is 13 amino acids.

This chain uses TRBV28 with TRBJ2-4; D may be TRBD2 (5 bases). The CDR3 has 13 amino acids. The V gene lost 8 bases and the J gene lost 2 bases, with 10 bases spanning the gap. CDR1 MDHEN and CDR2 SYDVKM come from the germline V gene. The CDR3 DNA reads as TGTGCCAGCGCGCCGGGGTCCAAAAACATTCAGTACTTC. This gives the protein CASAPGSKNIQYF.

This clone was seen only once. The chain joins TRBV19 to TRBJ1-2, with TRBD1 as a possible D gene (5 bases). Per germline, CDR1 LNHDA and CDR2 SQIVND (reference sequence). The CDR3 consists of 14 residues. Trimming pared 5 bases from V and 2 bases from J, leaving 12 bases between. CDR3 sequence: CASSVPRGNYGYTF. Written as DNA, the CDR3 is TGTGCCAGTAGTGTCCCGCGGGGCAACTATGGCTACACCTTC.

This clone showed up just once. V gene TRBV11-2 combines with J gene TRBJ2-3, with unresolved D. This CDR3 has 16 amino acids. Germline CDR1 reads SGHAT; CDR2 reads FQNNGV. Trimming pared 1 base from V and 1 base from J, leaving 12 bases between. The CDR3 region is CASSLVVTRGTDTQYF. The CDR3 coding sequence is TGTGCCAGCAGCTTAGTCGTAACCCGAGGCACAGATACGCAGTATTTT.

This clone is a singleton in its sample. V is TRBV2 and J is TRBJ2-7, with 8 bases identical to TRBD2. The V and J ends lost 7 bases and 3 bases, in that order; junction bases with no gene match: 8. The CDR3 length is 14 residues. CDR1 and CDR2 from the germline V gene are SNHLY and FYNNEI. In DNA form, the CDR3 reads TGTGCCAGCATAGGACTAGCTGGGAACTACGAGCAGTACTTC. Translation gives CASIGLAGNYEQYF.

The V call is TRBV6-4, the J call TRBJ1-5, with a possible D match to TRBD1 (6 bases). This CDR3 is built from 14 residues. Trimming took off 11 bases at V and 1 base at J, with 15 bases between the two ends. The germline V gene has CDR1 MRHNA and CDR2 SNTAGT. CDR3 coding DNA: TGTGCCCCTACCCAGGGGTTGAGCAATCAGCCCCAGCATTTT. Translating gives CAPTQGLSNQPQHF.

The chain is built from TRBV10-1 and TRBJ2-1; 10 nucleotides agree with TRBD2. J gave up 9 bases and V 6 bases, and 11 bases lay outside the gene matches. This CDR3 is built from 15 residues. Per germline, CDR1 WNHNN and CDR2 SYGVQD (reference sequence). The CDR3 DNA reads TGCGCCAGCAGCGAGGGGCTAGCGGGAGTCGGTGAGCAGTTCTTC. Residues: CASSEGLAGVGEQFF.

The chain uses TRBV11-2 and TRBJ1-5; 7 nucleotides align to TRBD1. J lost 10 bases, V lost 4 bases, and 7 bases had no gene match. This CDR3 has 13 amino acids. The germline gives CDR1 SGHAT, CDR2 FQNNGV. In DNA, the CDR3 is TGTGCCAGCAGCTCAGCAGGGGGGAGTCCCCAGCATTTT. This gives the protein CASSSAGGSPQHF.

V and J are TRBV5-1 and TRBJ2-6; 8 nucleotides agree with TRBD1. Germline-derived CDR1 and CDR2 are SGHRS and YFSETQ. The CDR3 runs to 16 residues. The ends lost 5 bases at V and 0 bases at J; junction bases unmatched: 4. CDR3 nucleotide sequence: TGCGCCAGCAGTGGTCAGGGGGCCTCTGGGGCCAACGTCCTGACTTTC. It specifies CASSGQGASGANVLTF.

The chain employs TRBV5-1 and TRBJ2-3, with TRBD2 matching over 7 bases. Germline-derived CDR1 and CDR2 are SGHRS and YFSETQ. The CDR3 covers 17 residues. V lost 4 bases, J lost 0 bases, and 11 bases stayed unmatched. CDR3 sequence: CASSRYSTSISTDTQYF. CDR3 nucleotides: TGCGCCAGCAGCAGATACTCGACTAGCATAAGCACAGATACGCAGTATTTT.